These 5 T cell receptor beta chains were sequenced from one sample in a study of breast tumors, draining lymph nodes, adjacent tissues. Breast cancer patients provided tissue from their axillary draining lymph nodes. A single record per CDR3 protein comes from TCRdb applying MiXCR to the multiplex PCR reads. The table shows approximately 150,000 distinct CDR3 sequences, with about 33% occurring only once. The sequenced material came from axillary lymph node tissue. These TCRs come from a female donor with breast cancer. Some clones in this sample may be carry-over from other donors' samples.

This clonotype was seen many times. The rearrangement joins TRBV20-1 to TRBJ1-1; D call uncertain. The CDR3 spans 13 residues. Germline V gene data show CDR1 as DFQATT and CDR2 as SNEGSKA (reference sequence). V was trimmed by 3 bases and J by 7 bases, leaving 15 bases between them. The CDR3 loop is CSARRTMGSEAFF. The CDR3, as DNA: TGCAGTGCTAGGAGAACAATGGGGAGTGAAGCTTTCTTT.

On this clonotype itself: A much larger clone differs from this one at a single base, so this may be a read error. This sequence joins TRBV5-1 and TRBJ2-7, with D perhaps matching TRBD2 (5 bases). The CDR3 runs 15 residues. Between the trimmed V and J ends, which lost 0 bases and 1 base, there was a span of 11 bases. The germline gives CDR1 SGHRS, CDR2 YFSETQ. The CDR3 spells CASSLGTGGSYEQYF. In nucleotides, the CDR3 is TGCGCCAGCAGCTTGGGGACTGGCGGATCCTACGAGCAGTACTTC.

V and J are TRBV11-2 and TRBJ2-5, with no clear D. This CDR3 is built from 12 residues. Trimming cost V 2 bases and J 7 bases, with 8 bases left between them. Germline V gene data show CDR1 as SGHAT and CDR2 as FQNNGV. The chain's CDR3 is CASSLTSSTQYF. The CDR3 DNA reads as TGTGCCAGCAGCTTAACCAGCTCGACCCAGTACTTC.

This clonotype was seen repeatedly, ten times or more. The chain has TRBV2 and TRBJ1-4; TRBD1 might be the D (6 bases). The CDR3 totals 14 residues. Per germline, CDR1 SNHLY and CDR2 FYNNEI. V was shortened by 5 bases and J by 4 bases, with 11 bases between the two germline ends. Here the CDR3 DNA reads TGTGCCAGCAGTCGACAGGAGAGTAATGAAAAACTGTTTTTT. Translating it yields CASSRQESNEKLFF. The whole variable domain, filled in from reference TRBV2 and TRBJ1-4, reads EPEVTQTPSHQVTQMGQEVILRCVPISNHLYFYWYRQILGQKVEFLVSFYNNEISEKSEIFDDQFSVERPDGSNFTLKIRSTKLEDSAMYFCASSRQESNEKLFFGSGTQLSVL.

V is TRBV29-1 and J is TRBJ2-1; TRBD1 might be the D (6 bases). The CDR3 spans 14 residues. The V end lost 7 bases, the J end lost 7 bases, and 20 bases lay between the germline ends. Germline CDR1 is SQVTM and CDR2 is ANQGSEA. CDR3 bases: TGCAGCGCCGAAGGGTGGGGGCTCGGGAATGAGCAGTTCTTC. It yields the protein CSAEGWGLGNEQFF.